This paragraph covers one T cell receptor (beta chain) sequence. Genomic DNA per cell subset filled all wells of several immunoSEQ plates. In the original workflow: Junction-only sequences without quality scores were provided by ImmunoSEQ, so filtering was different. Method: immunoSEQ multiplex PCR; TCRdb's copy keeps in-frame clones and lacks some. V, J and clone size are those of that table, while D and trimming were read from the DNA. The sample holds some 2 million clones; about 95% are singletons and the top ten take roughly 0.13%. Germline values: CDR1 WNHNN, CDR2 SYGVQD (reference sequence). Trimming took 6 bases from V and 5 from J; bases not matched to a gene: 9. This CDR3 has 15 amino acids. The data were taken from a study of shared clonotypes between healthy human individuals. Division of CD4+ cells produced a CD45RA+ naive subset and a CD45RA-negative memory subset.

This sequence joins TRBV10-1 and TRBJ2-5, with 10 bases matching TRBD1. The TCR sequence derives from a man aged 18-30 years in good health. Sequencing was done on a sample of naive CD4+ T cells sorted from blood. Subset here: CD45RA+ positively selected. CDR3 loop: CASSRDRGDRETQYF. CDR3 DNA sequence: TGCGCCAGCAGCCGGGACAGGGGAGACCGGGAGACCCAGTACTTC.